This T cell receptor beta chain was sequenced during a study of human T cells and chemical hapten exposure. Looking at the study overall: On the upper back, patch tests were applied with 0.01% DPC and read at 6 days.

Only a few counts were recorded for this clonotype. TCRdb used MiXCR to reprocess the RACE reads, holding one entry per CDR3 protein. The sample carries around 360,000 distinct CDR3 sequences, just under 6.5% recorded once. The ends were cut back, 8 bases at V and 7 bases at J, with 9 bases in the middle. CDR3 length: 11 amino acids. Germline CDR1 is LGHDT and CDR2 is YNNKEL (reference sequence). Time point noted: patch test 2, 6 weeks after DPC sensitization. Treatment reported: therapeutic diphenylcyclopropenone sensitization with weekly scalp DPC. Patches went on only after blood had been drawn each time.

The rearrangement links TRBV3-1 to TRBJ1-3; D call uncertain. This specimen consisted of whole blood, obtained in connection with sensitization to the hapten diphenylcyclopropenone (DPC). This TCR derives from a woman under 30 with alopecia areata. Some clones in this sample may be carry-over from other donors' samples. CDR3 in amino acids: CASQEGNTIYF. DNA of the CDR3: TGTGCCAGCCAAGAAGGGAACACCATATATTTT.